The clone carrying this T cell receptor (beta chain) was found many times. Antigen: not known. Clones were read by immunoSEQ multiplex PCR, and TCRdb kept only the in-frame ones, dropping some. The repertoire consists of approximately 18,000 clones, none detected only once. A marrow graft followed busulfan-fludarabine conditioning, with cyclophosphamide on days +3 and +4. Germline V gene sequence: CDR1 SGHTA, CDR2 FQGTGA. V was pared by 5 bases and J by 10 bases, with 12 bases between. The CDR3 extends over 12 amino acids. This sample was taken from a study of T cells after posttransplantation cyclophosphamide. General study findings and limits: After PTCy, TRB diversity resembled that of CNI/methotrexate controls. TRB overlap between skin or GI tissue T cells and blood was limited.

This chain uses TRBV7-3 with TRBJ2-1, with D possibly TRBD1 on 5 matching bases. This sample comprised PBMCs, obtained after allogeneic stem cell transplant with posttransplant cyclophosphamide. This receptor was obtained from a female patient in her thirties or forties who received an allogeneic stem cell transplant from a related donor, was CMV-positive, and had no GVHD. Some T cells could come from the graft donor. The CDR3: CASSTQGGEQFF. The CDR3 DNA reads as TGTGCCAGCAGCACTCAGGGTGGCGAGCAGTTCTTC.